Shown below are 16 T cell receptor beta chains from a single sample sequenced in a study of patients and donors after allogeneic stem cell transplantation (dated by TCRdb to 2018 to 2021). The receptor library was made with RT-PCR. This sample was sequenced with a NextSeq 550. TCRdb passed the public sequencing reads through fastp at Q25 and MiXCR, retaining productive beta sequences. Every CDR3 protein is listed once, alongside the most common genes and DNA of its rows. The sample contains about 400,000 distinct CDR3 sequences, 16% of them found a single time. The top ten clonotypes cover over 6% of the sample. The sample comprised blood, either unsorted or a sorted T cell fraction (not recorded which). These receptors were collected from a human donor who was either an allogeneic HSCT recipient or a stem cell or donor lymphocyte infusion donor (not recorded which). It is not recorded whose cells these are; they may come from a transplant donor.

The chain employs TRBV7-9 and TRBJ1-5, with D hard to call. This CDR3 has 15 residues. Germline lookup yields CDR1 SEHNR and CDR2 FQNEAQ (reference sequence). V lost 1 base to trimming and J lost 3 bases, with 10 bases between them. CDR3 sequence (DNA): TGTGCCAGCAGCTTAGGAGTAGCGCCCAATCAGCCCCAGCATTTT. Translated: CASSLGVAPNQPQHF. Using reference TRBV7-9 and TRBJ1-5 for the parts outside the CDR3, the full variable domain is DTGVSQNPRHKITKRGQNVTFRCDPISEHNRLYWYRQTLGQGPEFLTYFQNEAQLEKSRLLSDRFSAERPKGSFSTLEIQRTEQGDSAMYLCASSLGVAPNQPQHFGDGTRLSIL.

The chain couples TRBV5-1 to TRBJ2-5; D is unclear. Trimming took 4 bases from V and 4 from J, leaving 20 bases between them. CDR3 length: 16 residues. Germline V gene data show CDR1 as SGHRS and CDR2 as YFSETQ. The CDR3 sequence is CASSPEQNPRAETQYF. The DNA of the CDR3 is TGCGCCAGCAGCCCGGAACAGAACCCTAGGGCAGAGACCCAGTACTTC.

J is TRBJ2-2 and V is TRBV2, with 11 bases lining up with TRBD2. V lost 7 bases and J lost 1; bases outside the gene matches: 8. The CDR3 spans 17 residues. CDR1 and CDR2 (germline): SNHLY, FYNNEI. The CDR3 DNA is TGTGCCAGCAAGGCCCTTCTAGCGGGAGGGAACACCGGGGAGCTGTTTTTT. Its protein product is CASKALLAGGNTGELFF.

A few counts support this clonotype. CDR3 sequence (DNA): TGTGCCAGCAGCTCAATGGGACGCGTACCCGGACAGTACTTC. This translates into CASSSMGRVPGQYF. This sequence joins TRBV7-6 and TRBJ2-5; D is perhaps TRBD1 or TRBD2 (5 bases each). This CDR3 is built from 14 residues. V was pared by 4 bases and J by 11 bases, with 20 bases between. Germline V gives CDR1 SGHVS, CDR2 FNYEAQ.

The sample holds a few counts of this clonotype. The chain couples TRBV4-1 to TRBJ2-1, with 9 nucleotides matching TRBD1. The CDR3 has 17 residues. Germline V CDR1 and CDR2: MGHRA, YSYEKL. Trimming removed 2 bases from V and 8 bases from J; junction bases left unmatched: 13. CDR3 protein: CASSQSQWGQGPDEQFF. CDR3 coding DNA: TGCGCCAGCAGCCAATCCCAATGGGGACAGGGACCCGATGAGCAGTTCTTC.

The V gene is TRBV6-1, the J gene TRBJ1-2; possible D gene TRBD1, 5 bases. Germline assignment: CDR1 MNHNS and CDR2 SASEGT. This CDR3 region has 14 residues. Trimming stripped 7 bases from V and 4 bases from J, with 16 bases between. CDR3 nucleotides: TGTGCCAGCACACTACACACAGGCTCCTATGGCTACACCTTC. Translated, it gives CASTLHTGSYGYTF.

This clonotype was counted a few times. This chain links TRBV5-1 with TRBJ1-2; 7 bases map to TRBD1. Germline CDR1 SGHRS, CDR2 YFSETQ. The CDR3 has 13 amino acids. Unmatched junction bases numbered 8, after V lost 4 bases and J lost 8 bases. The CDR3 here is CASSLLGTDGYTF. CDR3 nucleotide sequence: TGCGCCAGCAGCCTTTTAGGGACAGACGGCTACACCTTC.

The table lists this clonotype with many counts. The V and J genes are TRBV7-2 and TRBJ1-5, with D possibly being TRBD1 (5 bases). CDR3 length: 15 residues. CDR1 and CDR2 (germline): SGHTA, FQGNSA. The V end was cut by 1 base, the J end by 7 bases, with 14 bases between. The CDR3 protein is CASSLEGAVGQPQHF. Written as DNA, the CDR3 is TGTGCCAGCAGCTTAGAAGGGGCGGTGGGCCAGCCCCAGCATTTT.

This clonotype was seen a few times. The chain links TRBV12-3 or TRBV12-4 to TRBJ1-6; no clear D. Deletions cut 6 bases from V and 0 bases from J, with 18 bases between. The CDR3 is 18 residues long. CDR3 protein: CASSPSGSLSSYNSPLHF. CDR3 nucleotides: TGTGCCAGCAGCCCCTCCGGGTCTCTTAGCTCCTATAATTCACCCCTCCACTTT.

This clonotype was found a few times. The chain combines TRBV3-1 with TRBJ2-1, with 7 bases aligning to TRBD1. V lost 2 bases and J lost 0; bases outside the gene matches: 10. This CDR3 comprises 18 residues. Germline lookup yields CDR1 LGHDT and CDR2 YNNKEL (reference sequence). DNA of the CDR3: TGTGCCAGCAGCCAACTCTCCGGGACAGCCATCTCCTACAATGAGCAGTTCTTC. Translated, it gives CASSQLSGTAISYNEQFF.

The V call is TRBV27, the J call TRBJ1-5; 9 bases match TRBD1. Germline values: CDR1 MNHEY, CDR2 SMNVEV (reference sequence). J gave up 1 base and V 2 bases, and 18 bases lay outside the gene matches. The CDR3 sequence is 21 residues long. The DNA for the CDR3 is TGTGCCAGCAGTTTAGTGGGACAGGGCATGGAAGGGGTAGGAAGCAATCAGCCCCAGCATTTT. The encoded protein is CASSLVGQGMEGVGSNQPQHF.

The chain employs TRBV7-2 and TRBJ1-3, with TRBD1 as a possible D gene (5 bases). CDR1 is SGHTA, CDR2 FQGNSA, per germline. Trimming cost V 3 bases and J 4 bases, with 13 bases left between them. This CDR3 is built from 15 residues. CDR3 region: CASSLRGNSGNTIYF. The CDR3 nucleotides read TGTGCCAGCAGCTTGAGGGGAAACTCCGGAAACACCATATATTTT.

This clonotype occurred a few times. CDR3 protein: CAIREGANYGYTF. The CDR3 nucleotides are TGTGCCATCAGAGAAGGGGCGAACTATGGCTACACCTTC. The chain uses TRBV10-3 and TRBJ1-2; weak D call: TRBD1 (5 bases). The CDR3 consists of 13 residues. V was shortened by 6 bases and J by 2 bases, with 10 bases between the two germline ends. Germline V CDR1 and CDR2: ENHRY, SYGVKD.

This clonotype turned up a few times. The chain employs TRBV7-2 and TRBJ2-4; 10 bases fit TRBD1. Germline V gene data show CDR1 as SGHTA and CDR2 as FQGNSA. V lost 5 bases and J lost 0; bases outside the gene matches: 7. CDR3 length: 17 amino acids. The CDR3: CASSLVTGGLAKNIQYF. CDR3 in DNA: TGTGCCAGCAGCCTCGTGACAGGGGGCCTAGCCAAAAACATTCAGTACTTC.

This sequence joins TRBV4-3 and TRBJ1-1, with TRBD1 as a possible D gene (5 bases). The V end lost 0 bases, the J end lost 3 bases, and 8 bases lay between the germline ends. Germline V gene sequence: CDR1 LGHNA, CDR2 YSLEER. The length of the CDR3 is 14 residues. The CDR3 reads CASSQEGVDTEAFF. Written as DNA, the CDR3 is TGCGCCAGCAGCCAAGAGGGGGTTGACACTGAAGCTTTCTTT.

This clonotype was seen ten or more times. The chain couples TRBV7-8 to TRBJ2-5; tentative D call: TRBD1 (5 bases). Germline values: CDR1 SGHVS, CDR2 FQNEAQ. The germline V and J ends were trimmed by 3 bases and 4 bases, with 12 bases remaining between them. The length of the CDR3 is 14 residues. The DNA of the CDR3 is TGTGCCAGCAGCTTGGGCAGGGTAGGAGAGACCCAGTACTTC. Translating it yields CASSLGRVGETQYF.